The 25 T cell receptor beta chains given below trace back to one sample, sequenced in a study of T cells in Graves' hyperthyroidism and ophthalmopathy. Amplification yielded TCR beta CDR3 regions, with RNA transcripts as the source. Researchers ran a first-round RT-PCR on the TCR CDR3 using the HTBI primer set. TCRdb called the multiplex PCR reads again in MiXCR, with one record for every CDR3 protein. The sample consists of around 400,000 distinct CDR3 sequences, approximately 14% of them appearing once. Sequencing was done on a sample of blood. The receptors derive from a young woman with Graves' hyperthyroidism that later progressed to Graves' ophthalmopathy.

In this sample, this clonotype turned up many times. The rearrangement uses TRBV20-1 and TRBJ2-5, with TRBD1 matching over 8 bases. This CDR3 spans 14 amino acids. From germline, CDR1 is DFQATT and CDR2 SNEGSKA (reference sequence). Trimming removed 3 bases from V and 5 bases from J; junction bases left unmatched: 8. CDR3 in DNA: TGCAGTGCTAGGAGGACAGGGACCTCGGAGACCCAGTACTTC. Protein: CSARRTGTSETQYF.

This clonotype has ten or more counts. CDR3 DNA: TGTGCCAGCAGTGAACAGGGTAGTTTAGGTGAGCAGTTCTTC. Translation gives CASSEQGSLGEQFF. The chain recombines TRBV2 with TRBJ2-1, with D perhaps TRBD1 (5 bases). Trimming removed 2 bases at V and 9 bases at J, with 14 bases between. Germline assignment: CDR1 SNHLY and CDR2 FYNNEI. The CDR3 contains 14 residues. Supplemented by reference TRBV2 and TRBJ2-1, the full variable domain reads EPEVTQTPSHQVTQMGQEVILRCVPISNHLYFYWYRQILGQKVEFLVSFYNNEISEKSEIFDDQFSVERPDGSNFTLKIRSTKLEDSAMYFCASSEQGSLGEQFFGPGTRLTVL.

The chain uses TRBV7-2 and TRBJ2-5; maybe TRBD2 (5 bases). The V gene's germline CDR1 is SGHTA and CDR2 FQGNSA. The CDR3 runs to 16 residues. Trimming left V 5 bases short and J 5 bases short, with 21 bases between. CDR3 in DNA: TGTGCCAGCAGCGGAGGACTTAGCGCGAGCGGTGAGACCCAGTACTTC. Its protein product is CASSGGLSASGETQYF.

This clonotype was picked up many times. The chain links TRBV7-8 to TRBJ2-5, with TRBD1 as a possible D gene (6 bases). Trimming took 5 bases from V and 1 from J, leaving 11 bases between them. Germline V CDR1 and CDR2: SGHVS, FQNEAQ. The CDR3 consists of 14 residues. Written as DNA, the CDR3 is TGTGCCAGCAGCCCGGGACAACCCCAAGAGACCCAGTACTTC. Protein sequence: CASSPGQPQETQYF.

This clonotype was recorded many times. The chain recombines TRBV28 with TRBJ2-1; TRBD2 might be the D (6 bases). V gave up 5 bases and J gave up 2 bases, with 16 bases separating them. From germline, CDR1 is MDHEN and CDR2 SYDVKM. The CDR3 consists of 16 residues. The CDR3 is CASSTRPEGTYNEQFF. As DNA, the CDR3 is TGTGCCAGCAGTACCCGTCCGGAGGGCACCTACAATGAGCAGTTCTTC.

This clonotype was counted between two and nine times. The CDR3 protein is CASRERLAQEQFF. The CDR3 DNA is TGTGCCAGCAGGGAAAGACTAGCCCAAGAGCAGTTCTTC. The V gene is TRBV6-1, the J gene TRBJ2-1; 7 nucleotides align to TRBD2. V was clipped by 6 bases and J by 10 bases; unmatched bases: 9. Germline V gene lookup returns CDR1 MNHNS and CDR2 SASEGT. This CDR3 region has 13 residues.

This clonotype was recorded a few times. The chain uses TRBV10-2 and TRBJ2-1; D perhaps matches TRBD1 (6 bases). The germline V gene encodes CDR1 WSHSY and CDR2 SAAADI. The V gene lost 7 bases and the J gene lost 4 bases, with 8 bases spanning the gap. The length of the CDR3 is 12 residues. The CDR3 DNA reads TGCGCCAGCAACCAGGGGTACAATGAGCAGTTCTTC. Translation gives CASNQGYNEQFF.

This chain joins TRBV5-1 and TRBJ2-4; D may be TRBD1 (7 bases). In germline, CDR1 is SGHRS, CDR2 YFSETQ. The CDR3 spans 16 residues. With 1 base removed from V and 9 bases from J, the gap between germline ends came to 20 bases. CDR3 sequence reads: CASSLNMDRRAGIQYF. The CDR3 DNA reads TGCGCCAGCAGCTTGAACATGGACAGGAGGGCGGGCATTCAGTACTTC.

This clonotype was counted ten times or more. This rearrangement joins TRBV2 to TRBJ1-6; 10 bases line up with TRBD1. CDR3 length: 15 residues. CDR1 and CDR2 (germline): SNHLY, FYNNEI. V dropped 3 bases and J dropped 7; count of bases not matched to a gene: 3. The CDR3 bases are TGTGCCAGCAGTGATAGGGACAGGGGAAATTCACCCCTCCACTTT. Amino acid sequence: CASSDRDRGNSPLHF.

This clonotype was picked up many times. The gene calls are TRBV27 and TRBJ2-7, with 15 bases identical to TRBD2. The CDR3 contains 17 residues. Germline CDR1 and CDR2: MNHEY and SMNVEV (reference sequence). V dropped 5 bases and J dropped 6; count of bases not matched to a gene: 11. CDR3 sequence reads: CASSPGLAGGILLEQYF. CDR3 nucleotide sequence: TGTGCCAGCAGTCCTGGACTAGCGGGAGGGATCCTTCTCGAGCAGTACTTC.

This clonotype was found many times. The CDR3 here is CSARDEGDHNEQFF. Written as DNA, the CDR3 is TGCAGTGCTAGAGATGAGGGAGACCACAATGAGCAGTTCTTC. The chain uses TRBV20-1 and TRBJ2-1; D might be TRBD2 (5 bases). V lost 0 bases and J 5 bases, leaving 11 bases between the germline ends. Germline V lookup: CDR1 DFQATT, CDR2 SNEGSKA (reference sequence). The CDR3 length is 14 residues.

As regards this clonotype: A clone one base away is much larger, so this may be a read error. The CDR3 here is CASSERSGREKTQYF. The CDR3 DNA is TGTGCCAGCAGCGAAAGAAGCGGGAGGGAGAAGACCCAGTACTTC. V usage is TRBV28 and J usage is TRBJ2-5, with 10 bases matching TRBD2. The V gene's germline CDR1 is MDHEN and CDR2 SYDVKM. J gave up 6 bases and V 6 bases, and 10 bases lay outside the gene matches. The CDR3 consists of 15 residues. Full variable domain (remainder filled in from reference TRBV28 and TRBJ2-5): DVKVTQSSRYLVKRTGEKVFLECVQDMDHENMFWYRQDPGLGLRLIYFSYDVKMKEKGDIPEGYSVSREKKERFSLILESASTNQTSMYLCASSERSGREKTQYFGPGTRLLVL.

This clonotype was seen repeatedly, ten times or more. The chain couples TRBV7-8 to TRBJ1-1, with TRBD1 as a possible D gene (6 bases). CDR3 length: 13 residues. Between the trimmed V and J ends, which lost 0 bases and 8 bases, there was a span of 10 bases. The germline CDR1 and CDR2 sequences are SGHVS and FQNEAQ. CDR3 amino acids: CASSLADSREAFF. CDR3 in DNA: TGTGCCAGCAGCTTAGCGGACAGCAGAGAAGCTTTCTTT.

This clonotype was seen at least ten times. In nucleotides, the CDR3 is TGTGCCAGCAGTTTACCCACGATGGGTGAGCAGTTCTTC. This gives the protein CASSLPTMGEQFF. The V call is TRBV27, the J call TRBJ2-1; D not resolved. This CDR3 spans 13 amino acids. Germline V CDR1 and CDR2: MNHEY, SMNVEV (reference sequence). Trimming pared 2 bases from V and 9 bases from J, leaving 11 bases between.

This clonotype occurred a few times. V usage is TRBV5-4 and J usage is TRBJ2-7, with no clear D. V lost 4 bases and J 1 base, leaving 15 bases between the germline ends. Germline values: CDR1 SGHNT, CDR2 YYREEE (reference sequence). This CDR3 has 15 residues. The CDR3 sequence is CASSQDHGRSYEQYF. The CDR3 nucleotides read TGTGCCAGCAGCCAAGATCACGGCAGATCCTACGAGCAGTACTTC. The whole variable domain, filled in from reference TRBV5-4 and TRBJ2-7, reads ETGVTQSPTHLIKTRGQQVTLRCSSQSGHNTVSWYQQALGQGPQFIFQYYREEENGRGNFPPRFSGLQFPNYSSELNVNALELDDSALYLCASSQDHGRSYEQYFGPGTRLTVT.

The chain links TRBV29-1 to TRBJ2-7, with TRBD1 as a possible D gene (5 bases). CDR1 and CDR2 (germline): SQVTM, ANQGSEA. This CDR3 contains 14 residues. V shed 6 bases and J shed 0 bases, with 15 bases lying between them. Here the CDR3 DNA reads TGCAGCGTGAGCTCAGGACAAGGCTCCTACGAGCAGTACTTC. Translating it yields CSVSSGQGSYEQYF.

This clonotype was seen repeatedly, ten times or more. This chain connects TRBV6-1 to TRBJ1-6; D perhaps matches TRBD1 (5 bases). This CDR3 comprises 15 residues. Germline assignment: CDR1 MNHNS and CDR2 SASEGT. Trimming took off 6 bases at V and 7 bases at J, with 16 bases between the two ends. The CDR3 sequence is CASRNSDRDNSPLHF. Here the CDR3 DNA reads TGTGCCAGCAGGAACTCTGACAGAGACAATTCACCCCTCCACTTT.

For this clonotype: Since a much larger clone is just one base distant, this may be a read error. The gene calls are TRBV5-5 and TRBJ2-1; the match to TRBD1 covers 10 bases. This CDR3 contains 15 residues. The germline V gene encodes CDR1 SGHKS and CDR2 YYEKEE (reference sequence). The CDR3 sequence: CASSKGQGFTNERFF. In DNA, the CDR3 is TGTGCCAGCAGCAAGGGACAGGGGTTTACAAATGAGCGGTTCTTC.

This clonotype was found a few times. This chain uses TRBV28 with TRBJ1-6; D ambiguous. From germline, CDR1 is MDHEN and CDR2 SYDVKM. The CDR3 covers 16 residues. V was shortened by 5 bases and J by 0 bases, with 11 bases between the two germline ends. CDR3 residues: CASSPYLSSYNSPLHF. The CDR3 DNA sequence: TGTGCCAGCAGTCCATACCTAAGCTCCTATAATTCACCCCTCCACTTT.

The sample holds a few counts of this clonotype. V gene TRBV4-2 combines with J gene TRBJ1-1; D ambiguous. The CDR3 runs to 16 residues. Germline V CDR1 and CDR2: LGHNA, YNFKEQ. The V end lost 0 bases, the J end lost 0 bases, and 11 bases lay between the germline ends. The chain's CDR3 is CASSQEGLSMNTEAFF. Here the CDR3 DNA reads TGTGCCAGCAGCCAAGAGGGGTTGTCTATGAACACTGAAGCTTTCTTT.

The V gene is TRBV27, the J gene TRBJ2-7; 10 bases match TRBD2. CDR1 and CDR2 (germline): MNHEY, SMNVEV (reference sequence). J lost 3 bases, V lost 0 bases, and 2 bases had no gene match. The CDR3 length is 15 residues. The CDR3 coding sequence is TGTGCCAGCAGTTTATCTCGGACTAGCGGCTACGAGCAGTACTTC. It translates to CASSLSRTSGYEQYF.

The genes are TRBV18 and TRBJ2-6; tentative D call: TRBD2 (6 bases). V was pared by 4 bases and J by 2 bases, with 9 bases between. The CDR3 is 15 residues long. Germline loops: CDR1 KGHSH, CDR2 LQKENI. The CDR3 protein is CASSQEGPGANVLTF. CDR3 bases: TGTGCCAGCTCACAGGAGGGCCCTGGGGCCAACGTCCTGACTTTC.

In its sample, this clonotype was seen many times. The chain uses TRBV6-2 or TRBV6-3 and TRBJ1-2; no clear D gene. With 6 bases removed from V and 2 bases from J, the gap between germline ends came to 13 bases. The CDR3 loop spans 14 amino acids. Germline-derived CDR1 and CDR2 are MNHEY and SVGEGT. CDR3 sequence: CASRVRTWNYGYTF. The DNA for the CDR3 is TGTGCCAGCAGAGTCAGGACCTGGAACTATGGCTACACCTTC.

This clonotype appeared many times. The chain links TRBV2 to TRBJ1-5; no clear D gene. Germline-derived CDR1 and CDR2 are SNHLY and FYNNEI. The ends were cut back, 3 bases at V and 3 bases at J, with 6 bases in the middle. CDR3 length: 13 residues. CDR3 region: CASSDSPNQPQHF. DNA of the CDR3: TGTGCCAGCAGTGATTCCCCCAATCAGCCCCAGCATTTT.

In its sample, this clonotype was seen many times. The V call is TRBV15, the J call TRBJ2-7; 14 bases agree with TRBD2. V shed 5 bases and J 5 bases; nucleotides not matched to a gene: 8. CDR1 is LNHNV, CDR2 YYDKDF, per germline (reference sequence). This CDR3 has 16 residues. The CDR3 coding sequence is TGTGCCACCAGCCGAGGGACTAGCGGGAGTAGTAACGAGCAGTACTTC. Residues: CATSRGTSGSSNEQYF.